Below, 27 T cell receptor beta chains from the same sample are listed, as sequenced in a study of T cells in Graves' hyperthyroidism and ophthalmopathy. What was amplified from RNA transcripts were TCR beta CDR3 regions. When the TCR CDR3 underwent first-round RT-PCR, the HTBI primer set was used. A single record per CDR3 protein comes from TCRdb applying MiXCR to the multiplex PCR reads. The sample yields approximately 34,000 distinct CDR3 sequences, 52% seen once. What was sequenced was blood. The source of these receptors is a woman aged 40-49 years with Graves' ophthalmopathy.

The rearrangement joins TRBV6-5 to TRBJ2-7; D is undetermined. This CDR3 is 15 amino acids long. CDR1 is MNHEY, CDR2 SVGAGI, per germline. The V end was cut by 2 bases, the J end by 0 bases, with 11 bases between. CDR3 sequence: CASSYRTGSSYEQYF. CDR3 nucleotide sequence: TGTGCCAGCAGTTACCGAACCGGGTCCTCCTACGAGCAGTACTTC.

Ten or more counts support this clonotype. CDR3 loop: CASSFSGRAGANVLTF. The CDR3 DNA reads as TGTGCCAGCAGCTTCTCGGGCCGTGCTGGGGCCAACGTCCTGACTTTC. The chain couples TRBV5-5 to TRBJ2-6; D remains unclear. Trimming pared 2 bases from V and 2 bases from J, leaving 11 bases between. CDR1 SGHKS and CDR2 YYEKEE come from the germline V gene (reference sequence). CDR3 length equals 16 residues.

By proportion, this clonotype is medium-sized. The chain joins TRBV19 to TRBJ2-7; D uncertain. The germline CDR1 and CDR2 sequences are LNHDA and SQIVND (reference sequence). V lost 3 bases and J 4 bases, leaving 13 bases between the germline ends. The CDR3 sequence is 14 residues long. The chain's CDR3 is CASSIGLSTYEQYF. The CDR3 DNA reads as TGTGCCAGTAGTATTGGTCTTAGCACTTACGAGCAGTACTTC.

In its sample, this clonotype was seen a few times. DNA of the CDR3: TGCGCCAGCAGCCAAAGGTACCAGGGGCGTGCTGAAGCTTTCTTT. Amino acid sequence: CASSQRYQGRAEAFF. The chain joins TRBV4-3 to TRBJ1-1, with a weak D call TRBD1 (6 bases). From germline, CDR1 is LGHNA and CDR2 YSLEER. The length of the CDR3 is 15 residues. V shed 2 bases and J shed 6 bases, with 16 bases lying between them.

This clonotype was picked up many times. The rearrangement uses TRBV12-5 and TRBJ2-3; 7 bases line up with TRBD2. Losses at the gene ends were 1 base for V and 10 bases for J; bases not matched to a gene: 11. The CDR3 is made up of 15 amino acids. Per the germline V gene, CDR1 is LGHNT and CDR2 is FRNRAP. This CDR3 is CASGLGLATATAQYF. The CDR3 DNA sequence: TGTGCTAGTGGTTTGGGACTAGCCACGGCGACGGCGCAGTATTTT.

The chain recombines TRBV2 with TRBJ1-5, with D maybe TRBD1 (5 bases). The CDR3 spans 16 residues. Germline CDR1 SNHLY, CDR2 FYNNEI. Trimming removed 1 base from V and 6 bases from J, with 16 bases in between. CDR3 DNA: TGTGCCAGCAGTGAAGGAGGGCCAGGAAGGGGTCAGCCCCAGCATTTT. Protein: CASSEGGPGRGQPQHF. The variable domain in full, with the rest retrieved from reference TRBV2 and TRBJ1-5, is EPEVTQTPSHQVTQMGQEVILRCVPISNHLYFYWYRQILGQKVEFLVSFYNNEISEKSEIFDDQFSVERPDGSNFTLKIRSTKLEDSAMYFCASSEGGPGRGQPQHFGDGTRLSIL.

Many counts were recorded for this clonotype. The chain links TRBV20-1 to TRBJ1-5; D might be TRBD1 (5 bases). CDR3 length: 15 amino acids. CDR1 is DFQATT, CDR2 SNEGSKA, per germline (reference sequence). V was clipped by 3 bases and J by 3 bases, with 15 bases between them. CDR3 protein: CSASSQGMANQPQHF. DNA of the CDR3: TGCAGTGCTAGTAGCCAGGGTATGGCCAATCAGCCCCAGCATTTT.

This clonotype was seen ten or more times. The rearrangement joins TRBV27 to TRBJ2-1; 10 nucleotides agree with TRBD2. The CDR3 spans 16 residues. Germline V gene lookup returns CDR1 MNHEY and CDR2 SMNVEV (reference sequence). With V trimmed by 6 bases and J by 3 bases, 8 bases remained unmatched. CDR3 coding DNA: TGTGCCAGCAGGCCTAGCGGGAGTAATAGCTACAATGAGCAGTTCTTC. Protein: CASRPSGSNSYNEQFF.

The V gene is TRBV30, the J gene TRBJ1-4; 9 nucleotides match TRBD1. CDR1 and CDR2 from the germline V gene are GTSNPN and SVGIG (reference sequence). With 0 bases clipped from V and 8 bases from J, the junction kept 7 bases outside the gene matches. The CDR3 covers 15 residues. Here the CDR3 reads CAWSVGTGRQEKLFF. As DNA, the CDR3 is TGTGCCTGGAGTGTAGGGACAGGGCGACAGGAAAAACTGTTTTTT.

The J gene is TRBJ2-1, the V gene TRBV5-4, with a tentative D call TRBD1 (6 bases). V dropped 4 bases and J dropped 9 bases, with 14 bases sitting between them. The germline CDR1 and CDR2 sequences are SGHNT and YYREEE (reference sequence). The length of the CDR3 is 13 residues. The CDR3 is CASSPGGQPEQFF. CDR3 nucleotide sequence: TGTGCCAGCAGCCCTGGGGGACAACCTGAGCAGTTCTTC.

This clonotype was counted once. One end of the junction varies from germline; a read error may be responsible. The V gene is TRBV20-1, the J gene TRBJ2-1; 15 bases line up with TRBD2. This CDR3 comprises 19 residues. CDR1 and CDR2 from the germline V gene are DFQATT and SNEGSKA (reference sequence). The chain's CDR3 is CSLEYSGTSGRSSYNERFF. CDR3 DNA sequence: TGCAGTCTAGAATACTCCGGGACTAGCGGGAGGAGCTCCTACAATGAGCGGTTCTTT.

This clonotype is a singleton in its sample. This chain joins TRBV9 and TRBJ1-2; 9 bases are shared with TRBD1. The CDR3 contains 16 residues. Germline CDR1 reads SGDLS; CDR2 reads YYNGEE. The V and J ends lost 3 bases and 5 bases, in that order; junction bases with no gene match: 11. Here the CDR3 DNA reads TGTGCCAGCAGCGCAGAGGGGACAGGGTCAGAATATGGCTACACCTTC. Protein: CASSAEGTGSEYGYTF.

The V and J genes are TRBV7-4 and TRBJ1-3, with 9 positions matching TRBD1. Germline assignment: CDR1 SGHVT and CDR2 SQSDAQ. V lost 6 bases to trimming and J lost 2 bases; unmatched junction nucleotides: 8. CDR3 length: 16 amino acids. CDR3 protein: CASRVRTGVAGNTIYF. The CDR3 DNA reads as TGTGCCAGCAGGGTCCGGACAGGGGTTGCTGGAAACACCATATATTTT.

With regard to this clonotype: Germline and junction disagree at one end, which may indicate a read error. The rearrangement joins TRBV6-6 to TRBJ1-1; 9 positions match TRBD1. Germline V CDR1 and CDR2: MNHNY, SVGAGI (reference sequence). The CDR3 extends over 12 amino acids. The CDR3 here is CASKQGAGEASF. The CDR3 nucleotides are TGTGCCAGCAAACAGGGGGCCGGTGAAGCTTCCTTT.

As concerns this clonotype: The CDR3 does not close with the conserved phenylalanine or tryptophan, likely indicating a read error. The limits of the CDR3 on the DNA are not certain, so only TCRdb's listed CDR3 is given. V is TRBV7-8 and J is TRBJ2-1. CDR1 and CDR2 (germline): SGHVS, FQNEAQ. From its first to its last residue, the CDR3 has 14 amino acids. CDR3 region: CASSLDTVGYTFGS.

The rearrangement links TRBV10-1 to TRBJ1-1; D perhaps matches TRBD1 (5 bases). CDR3 length equals 13 residues. Germline CDR1 and CDR2: WNHNN and SYGVQD (reference sequence). V lost 6 bases and J 4 bases, leaving 12 bases between the germline ends. CDR3 coding DNA: TGCGCCAGCAGCCAGGGTCGTGGCACTGAAGCTTTCTTT. Translating gives CASSQGRGTEAFF.

This clonotype showed up many times. A much more abundant neighbour one base away suggests this may be a read error. The chain uses TRBV11-3 and TRBJ2-7; 16 nucleotides line up with TRBD2. V dropped 5 bases and J dropped 2; count of bases not matched to a gene: 9. The CDR3 totals 18 residues. Per the germline V gene, CDR1 is SGHNT and CDR2 is YENEEA. The chain's CDR3 is CASSPVGTSGRAAYEQYF. The CDR3 bases are TGTGCCAGCAGCCCTGTTGGGACTAGCGGGAGGGCCGCCTACGAGCAGTACTTC.

The chain links TRBV11-3 to TRBJ1-2; tentative D call: TRBD1 (6 bases). The CDR3 is made up of 14 amino acids. V was pared by 5 bases and J by 4 bases, with 14 bases between. Germline CDR1 and CDR2: SGHNT and YENEEA. CDR3 amino acids: CASSPRGAGYGYTF. In nucleotides, the CDR3 is TGTGCCAGCAGCCCCCGGGGGGCCGGCTATGGCTACACCTTC.

As for this clonotype: Relative to the germline gene, one junction end is altered; a read error may explain this. V and J are TRBV12-3 or TRBV12-4 and TRBJ2-7, with a tentative D call TRBD1 (5 bases). The CDR3 has 13 residues. CDR3 in amino acids: CASRAGFSYEQYF. CDR3 bases: TGCGCCAGCAGGGCAGGTTTCTCCTACGAGCAGTACTTC.

This sequence joins TRBV15 and TRBJ2-7; 10 positions match TRBD2. Germline CDR1 LNHNV, CDR2 YYDKDF (reference sequence). With V trimmed by 4 bases and J by 2 bases, 2 bases remained unmatched. This CDR3 is built from 14 residues. The CDR3 DNA reads TGTGCCACCAGCAAGCGGGAGGGCCCCTACGAGCAGTACTTC. It encodes CATSKREGPYEQYF. The variable domain in full, with the rest retrieved from reference TRBV15 and TRBJ2-7, is DAMVIQNPRYQVTQFGKPVTLSCSQTLNHNVMYWYQQKSSQAPKLLFHYYDKDFNNEADTPDNFQSRRPNTSFCFLDIRSPGLGDTAMYLCATSKREGPYEQYFGPGTRLTVT.

The V gene is TRBV2, the J gene TRBJ2-3; tentatively, D is TRBD2 (6 bases). Germline V gene lookup returns CDR1 SNHLY and CDR2 FYNNEI. This CDR3 is 13 amino acids long. The CDR3 here is CAAVRDWTDTQYF. CDR3 coding DNA: TGTGCAGCAGTTCGGGACTGGACAGATACGCAGTATTTT.

This clonotype occurred many times. This sequence joins TRBV5-4 and TRBJ2-7; TRBD1 agrees at 7 bases. The CDR3 sequence is 14 residues long. With 5 bases clipped from V and 7 bases from J, the junction kept 12 bases outside the gene matches. Germline assignment: CDR1 SGHNT and CDR2 YYREEE (reference sequence). In nucleotides, the CDR3 is TGTGCCAGCAGTCCCGGGGACAGACCTACGGAGCAGTACTTC. Protein product: CASSPGDRPTEQYF. Full variable domain (outside the CDR3, taken from reference TRBV5-4 and TRBJ2-7): ETGVTQSPTHLIKTRGQQVTLRCSSQSGHNTVSWYQQALGQGPQFIFQYYREEENGRGNFPPRFSGLQFPNYSSELNVNALELDDSALYLCASSPGDRPTEQYFGPGTRLTVT.

This chain connects TRBV12-3 or TRBV12-4 to TRBJ2-5; 7 bases are a match to TRBD2. The CDR3 is 16 amino acids. With 6 bases clipped from V and 2 bases from J, the junction kept 12 bases outside the gene matches. DNA of the CDR3: TGTGCCAGCAGACGGACTGCGGGGGAGCAGCAAGAGACCCAGTACTTC. This gives the protein CASRRTAGEQQETQYF.

This clonotype was picked up one time. The rearrangement joins TRBV29-1 to TRBJ2-3; D is perhaps TRBD2 (6 bases). The CDR3 runs to 11 residues. V lost 5 bases to trimming and J lost 11 bases, with 14 bases between them. The germline gives CDR1 SQVTM, CDR2 ANQGSEA. Here the CDR3 reads CSVLTRGEQYF. The CDR3 bases are TGCAGCGTTCTTACTCGCGGGGAGCAGTATTTT.

This clonotype was found many times. This sequence joins TRBV6-6 and TRBJ2-1; possible D gene TRBD2, 5 bases. V was trimmed by 7 bases and J by 5 bases, leaving 9 bases between them. The CDR3 spans 12 residues. Germline assignment: CDR1 MNHNY and CDR2 SVGAGI (reference sequence). CDR3: CASTTTDNEQFF. As DNA, the CDR3 is TGTGCCAGCACGACTACTGACAATGAGCAGTTCTTC.

A word on this clonotype: Germline and junction disagree at one end, which may indicate a read error. The rearrangement uses TRBV28 and TRBJ2-6; D not resolved. In germline, CDR1 is MDHEN, CDR2 SYDVKM. The CDR3 runs 14 residues. The CDR3 is CASSLIPGVNVLTF. DNA for the CDR3: TGTGCCAGCAGTTTAATCCCTGGGGTCAACGTCCTGACTTTC.

In its sample, this clonotype was seen many times. This chain uses TRBV5-1 with TRBJ1-1, with no clear D. CDR3 length: 14 amino acids. Germline CDR1 is SGHRS and CDR2 is YFSETQ. V gave up 1 base and J gave up 2 bases, with 9 bases separating them. CDR3 region: CASSLWPGNTEAFF. CDR3 nucleotide sequence: TGCGCCAGCAGCTTGTGGCCGGGTAACACTGAAGCTTTCTTT.